This entry describes one TCR beta chain. The data originate from a study of blood T cell repertoires in COVID-19. In the study overall: Sources were T cells, B-cell-depleted T cells, or PBMCs; the material itself was cDNA or gDNA.

This CDR3 has 11 amino acids. CDR1 and CDR2 (germline): SGHTA, FQGNSA. The ends were cut back, 5 bases at V and 7 bases at J, with 7 bases in the middle. Clones were read by immunoSEQ multiplex PCR, and TCRdb kept only the in-frame ones, dropping some. This table holds over 65,000 clones, over 85% found once. The rearrangement uses TRBV7-2 and TRBJ2-3, with D unclear. Sequenced input: peripheral blood. The clonotype was recovered from a human donor in a cohort sampled during active COVID-19. The CDR3 protein is CASSVYNTQYF. CDR3 nucleotide sequence: TGTGCCAGCAGCGTGTACAATACGCAGTATTTT.